These T cell receptor beta chains were read from a single sample in a study of blood T cell repertoires in COVID-19. Sequenced by immunoSEQ multiplex PCR; TCRdb stores in-frame clones only, minus some. The sample shows 250,000 or so clones, around 88% of them seen only once. Specimen: peripheral blood. These receptors originate from a woman in her 30s with COVID-19, enrolled during active disease. Both conserved end residues are part of each CDR3. The order of the fields is V gene, J gene, CDR3 protein.

>TRBV4-2|TRBJ2-5
CASSASGKAETQYF
>TRBV11-3|TRBJ2-7
CASADGISSYEQYF
>TRBV24-1|TRBJ1-5
CATSDPNQPQHF
>TRBV6-5|TRBJ1-1
CASSTGRPNTEAFF
>TRBV10-2|TRBJ2-7
CASTPGNYEQYF
>TRBV28|TRBJ1-2
CASTSYSNYGYTF
>TRBV5-1|TRBJ1-2
CASSLGRGNYGYTF
>TRBV14|TRBJ1-5
CASSQGNRGQPQHF
>TRBV7-9|TRBJ2-1
CASSSHPGQGSYNEQFF
>TRBV6-5|TRBJ1-1
CASRATGITEAFF
>TRBV5-5|TRBJ1-6
CASSLGLRNSPLHF
>TRBV6-2/TRBV6-3|TRBJ2-2
CASSLHGLAGENTGELFF
>TRBV24-1|TRBJ1-2
CATSATGYGYTF
>TRBV11-2|TRBJ1-1
CASSWDSTNTEAFF
>TRBV20-1|TRBJ1-4
CSAGAGEKLFF
>TRBV2|TRBJ2-2
CACRGDGELFF
>TRBV5-1|TRBJ1-3
CASSLGRGGNTIYF
>TRBV4-2|TRBJ1-1
CASSQVNSRGTEAFF
>TRBV9|TRBJ2-5
CASSVDGTASETQYF
>TRBV19|TRBJ2-3
CASSPPDRVPSPVSTDTQYF
>TRBV24-1|TRBJ1-2
CATSDSGDRGYGYTF
>TRBV7-2|TRBJ1-6
CASSLIITQNSPLHF
>TRBV2|TRBJ2-7
CASSSSGGGPYEQYF
>TRBV6-6|TRBJ2-7
CASSPHAGAGEQYF
>TRBV11-3|TRBJ2-1
CASSLDGSLEGYNEQFF
>TRBV28|TRBJ1-5
CASSSTGHSNQPQHF
>TRBV10-3|TRBJ1-5
CAISESSGGGQPQHF
>TRBV27|TRBJ1-3
CASSLVGTGSSGNTIYF
>TRBV6-1|TRBJ1-5
CASSEGLRRSNQPQHF
>TRBV27|TRBJ2-1
CASSWTGGGNEQFF
>TRBV7-9|TRBJ1-2
CASSRQGYGYTF
>TRBV4-3|TRBJ2-7
CASSQLGADEQYF
>TRBV29-1|TRBJ1-1
CSVPGEVGTEAFF
>TRBV18|TRBJ2-1
CASSSRGAGTSTNEQFF
>TRBV28|TRBJ1-1
CASIDRTNTEAFF
>TRBV6-5|TRBJ2-1
CAAKPPGLAGARQFF
>TRBV28|TRBJ2-1
CASSSRDGRGNEQFF
>TRBV19|TRBJ2-4
CASTRQGGNIQYF
>TRBV2|TRBJ1-2
CASSPSGGVYTF
>TRBV7-9|TRBJ1-4
CASSLVPGNEKLFF
>TRBV5-1|TRBJ2-3
CASSFFASGSADTQYF
>TRBV10-3|TRBJ1-1
CATQRIGEGNTEAFF
>TRBV10-3|TRBJ2-5
CAISGPGVETQYF
>TRBV7-9|TRBJ2-3
CASSLPEGTIYTQYF
>TRBV27|TRBJ2-1
CASSSPGLAAYNEQFF
>TRBV11-2|TRBJ2-3
CASSLDPGSSTDTQYF
>TRBV15|TRBJ1-1
CATSRDRGMNTEAFF
>TRBV4-3|TRBJ1-3
CASSQGGAGNTIYF
>TRBV27|TRBJ1-1
CASSLEGVSTEAFF
>TRBV28|TRBJ1-2
CASSQRTGVDYGYTF
>TRBV7-2|TRBJ2-3
CASSLAALDTDTQYF
>TRBV5-1|TRBJ1-5
CASRPPWGVRQPQHF
>TRBV6-5|TRBJ1-1
CASQGLGNTEAFF
>TRBV27|TRBJ2-1
CASSYTGGAYNEQFF